This entry describes one T cell receptor (beta chain). This specimen comes from a study of OX40 agonist ivuxolimab in advanced cancers. Overall study: Patients got intravenous ivuxolimab at 0.01 to 10 mg/kg every 2 weeks.

Sequenced by immunoSEQ multiplex PCR; TCRdb stores in-frame clones only, minus some. The sample includes 70,000 to 95,000 clones, roughly 90% of them seen just once. The V end lost 4 bases, the J end lost 8 bases, and 8 bases lay between the germline ends. Germline CDR1 SGHTA, CDR2 FQGNSA. The CDR3 loop spans 11 amino acids. The specimen was CD4+ or CD8+ T cells sorted from blood, collected in a trial of the OX40 agonist ivuxolimab. The sequence came from an adult with an advanced solid tumor such as melanoma, head and neck, liver or kidney cancer. This rearrangement joins TRBV7-2 to TRBJ2-5, with unresolved D. CDR3 in amino acids: CASSSQVTQYF. The CDR3 DNA follows: TGTGCCAGCAGCTCCCAGGTTACCCAGTACTTC.